The entry that follows covers one T cell receptor (beta chain) sequence. Its matching antigen is unknown. A single base separates this from a much larger clone, so it may be a read error. This sample stems from a study of T cell repertoires in cytomegalovirus infection. On the study more broadly: As its CMV epitopes, the study selected recently identified HLA-C-restricted and well-studied HLA-B-restricted targets. From public TCR beta signatures came an indication of both CMV infection and matching HLA type.

J was trimmed by 4 bases and V by 1 base; bases with no gene match: 1. This CDR3 is 15 amino acids long. CDR1 SGHVS and CDR2 FNYEAQ come from the germline V gene. TCRdb fed the reads into MiXCR, producing one record per CDR3 protein. The repertoire includes some 800,000 distinct CDR3 sequences, approximately 30% of them detected once, and 9.5% to 15% sits in the top ten. This sample comprised cultured CD8+ T cells from PBMCs, obtained from culture after CMV antigen stimulation. The rearrangement joins TRBV7-6 to TRBJ2-2, with TRBD1 matching 9 bases. The sequence was obtained from a human donor in good health (CMV status not recorded). Some clones in this sample may be carry-over from other donors' samples. The CDR3 protein is CASSLGTGVTGELFF. As DNA, the CDR3 is TGTGCCAGCAGCTTAGGGACAGGGGTCACCGGGGAGCTGTTTTTT. Looking up the rest from reference TRBV7-6 and TRBJ2-2 gives the full variable domain: GAGVSQSPRYKVTKRGQDVALRCDPISGHVSLYWYRQALGQGPEFLTYFNYEAQQDKSGLPNDRFSAERPEGSISTLTIQRTEQRDSAMYRCASSLGTGVTGELFFGEGSRLTVL.